Each of the 21 T cell receptor beta chains below was sequenced from the same sample in a study of CD8 T cells in Susac syndrome (dated by TCRdb to the late 2010s). The library relied on the immunoSEQ multiplex PCR assay. RNA was extracted using the RNeasy kit, and about 0.45 to 1 ug of the RNA was reverse transcribed with random hexamers. TCRdb redid the processing of the public reads, applying fastp at Q25 and MiXCR, and retained in-frame beta chains. Entries are consolidated by CDR3 protein sequence, retaining the most common genes and DNA. Present in this sample are some 130,000 distinct CDR3 sequences, roughly 80% of which were seen just once. Around 0.49% of the sample is in the top ten clones. The sequenced sample was CD8+ T cells from PBMCs. Every receptor here comes from a human donor with multiple sclerosis.

This rearrangement joins TRBV4-1 to TRBJ2-1; D remains ambiguous. V dropped 0 bases and J dropped 8 bases, with 11 bases sitting between them. Germline CDR1 and CDR2: MGHRA and YSYEKL. The CDR3 loop spans 14 amino acids. The chain's CDR3 is CASSQDSAWDEQFF. The CDR3 coding sequence is TGCGCCAGCAGCCAAGATTCGGCGTGGGATGAGCAGTTCTTC.

The V gene is TRBV29-1, the J gene TRBJ2-1; D call uncertain. Germline V gene sequence: CDR1 SQVTM, CDR2 ANQGSEA. The CDR3 is 18 residues long. V dropped 2 bases and J dropped 4 bases, with 24 bases sitting between them. The DNA of the CDR3 is TGCAGCGTTGAATCCGAGTCAGAGTCCCCCGAAATATACAATGAGCAGTTCTTC. It codes for CSVESESESPEIYNEQFF.

The V and J genes are TRBV27 and TRBJ1-1; D is possibly TRBD1 (5 bases). Trimming removed 6 bases at V and 10 bases at J, with 24 bases between. In germline, CDR1 is MNHEY, CDR2 SMNVEV (reference sequence). The CDR3 contains 15 residues. The CDR3 spells CASRPYDQGLDGAFF. CDR3 sequence (DNA): TGTGCCAGCAGACCGTACGACCAGGGTTTAGATGGAGCTTTCTTT.

The chain recombines TRBV11-2 with TRBJ1-1; D is unclear. The length of the CDR3 is 14 residues. Germline CDR1 reads SGHAT; CDR2 reads FQNNGV. The V end was cut by 0 bases, the J end by 6 bases, with 11 bases between. The CDR3 DNA reads as TGTGCCAGCAGCTTAGATGGTCCCGGCGCTGAAGCTTTCTTT. It translates to CASSLDGPGAEAFF. Complete variable domain (other parts from reference TRBV11-2 and TRBJ1-1): EAGVAQSPRYKIIEKRQSVAFWCNPISGHATLYWYQQILGQGPKLLIQFQNNGVVDDSQLPKDRFSAERLKGVDSTLKIQPAKLEDSAVYLCASSLDGPGAEAFFGQGTRLTVV.

The chain carries TRBV9 and TRBJ1-1, with a possible D match to TRBD1 (5 bases). Germline V gene sequence: CDR1 SGDLS, CDR2 YYNGEE. V was trimmed by 5 bases and J by 4 bases, leaving 15 bases between them. The CDR3 contains 14 residues. DNA for the CDR3: TGTGCCAGCAGTGGGACTGTAACATTCACTGAAGCTTTCTTT. Translation gives CASSGTVTFTEAFF.

The CDR3 loop is CASSFPGAGANVLTF. CDR3 coding DNA: TGTGCCAGCAGTTTCCCGGGGGCTGGGGCCAACGTCCTGACTTTC. The chain uses TRBV28 and TRBJ2-6; D is possibly TRBD2 (6 bases). CDR3 length: 15 amino acids. Deletions cut 3 bases from V and 2 bases from J, with 8 bases between. CDR1 and CDR2 (germline): MDHEN, SYDVKM.

The chain links TRBV7-9 to TRBJ1-3; D ambiguous. Between the trimmed V and J ends, which lost 10 bases and 2 bases, there was a span of 15 bases. The CDR3 spans 14 residues. From germline, CDR1 is SEHNR and CDR2 FQNEAQ (reference sequence). The DNA of the CDR3 is TGTGCCATCCCGTTGGTTCTCCCTGGAAACACCATATATTTT. It translates to CAIPLVLPGNTIYF.

The chain has TRBV5-4 and TRBJ2-7; the D gene is possibly TRBD2 (6 bases). V lost 3 bases and J lost 3, with 10 bases in between. This CDR3 region has 13 residues. Germline V gene sequence: CDR1 SGHNT, CDR2 YYREEE (reference sequence). The CDR3 region is CASSSPSDYEQYV. The CDR3 nucleotides read TGTGCCAGCAGCTCCCCTAGCGACTACGAGCAGTACGTC.

This clonotype was detected a few times. J is TRBJ2-5 and V is TRBV19; 14 nucleotides align to TRBD2. The germline V gene encodes CDR1 LNHDA and CDR2 SQIVND (reference sequence). There are 18 residues in the CDR3. V lost 3 bases and J lost 2; bases outside the gene matches: 8. CDR3 sequence: CASSMAGLAGVWQETQYF. Here the CDR3 DNA reads TGTGCCAGTAGTATGGCGGGACTAGCGGGAGTTTGGCAAGAGACCCAGTACTTC.

This sequence joins TRBV15 and TRBJ1-2, with TRBD1 as a possible D gene (5 bases). The CDR3 runs to 14 residues. V was cut by 5 bases and J by 6 bases, with 16 bases left in between. Per the germline V gene, CDR1 is LNHNV and CDR2 is YYDKDF (reference sequence). CDR3 amino acids: CATSWDSGMNGYTF. As DNA, the CDR3 is TGTGCCACCAGCTGGGACTCTGGCATGAATGGCTACACCTTC.

This chain connects TRBV6-1 to TRBJ2-2; possible D gene TRBD1, 5 bases. Between the trimmed V and J ends, which lost 7 bases and 0 bases, there was a span of 18 bases. Germline CDR1 and CDR2: MNHNS and SASEGT. The CDR3 runs to 17 residues. CDR3 sequence (DNA): TGTGCCAGCAATCCGGCGGCTTGGACACCGAACACCGGGGAGCTGTTTTTT. Translating gives CASNPAAWTPNTGELFF.

The V call is TRBV4-3, the J call TRBJ1-2; no firm D call. V shed 0 bases and J shed 4 bases, with 12 bases lying between them. This CDR3 has 15 amino acids. The germline CDR1 and CDR2 sequences are LGHNA and YSLEER. The chain's CDR3 is CASSQDRNSPYGYTF. The DNA of the CDR3 is TGCGCCAGCAGCCAAGATCGGAACAGCCCCTATGGCTACACCTTC.

The rearrangement joins TRBV5-6 to TRBJ1-1, with 7 bases lining up with TRBD1. This CDR3 comprises 15 residues. Germline CDR1 SGHDT, CDR2 YYEEEE. Trimming took 0 bases from V and 2 from J; bases not matched to a gene: 4. The DNA for the CDR3 is TGTGCCAGCAGCTTGGCCCGACAGGGTAACACTGAAGCTTTCTTT. Translation gives CASSLARQGNTEAFF.

This chain joins TRBV10-3 and TRBJ1-3, with D perhaps matching TRBD1 (6 bases). Germline V gene lookup returns CDR1 ENHRY and CDR2 SYGVKD. This CDR3 is built from 14 residues. Deletions cut 8 bases from V and 2 bases from J, with 13 bases between. CDR3 in amino acids: CAIEQGWPGNTIYF. DNA for the CDR3: TGTGCCATCGAGCAGGGGTGGCCTGGAAACACCATATATTTT.

V usage is TRBV12-3 or TRBV12-4 and J usage is TRBJ2-1; 12 bases align to TRBD2. The V and J ends lost 5 bases and 1 base, in that order; junction bases with no gene match: 3. The CDR3 runs 16 residues. The DNA for the CDR3 is TGTGCCAGCAGTACTAGCGGGAGGTTATCCTACAATGAGCAGTTCTTC. Protein: CASSTSGRLSYNEQFF.

V is TRBV12-3 or TRBV12-4 and J is TRBJ1-1; 7 positions agree with TRBD1. The CDR3 totals 14 residues. V was clipped by 6 bases and J by 6 bases; unmatched bases: 10. CDR3 loop: CASSTDPGQPEAFF. The DNA for the CDR3 is TGTGCCAGCAGCACAGACCCGGGACAGCCTGAAGCTTTCTTT.

The rearrangement joins TRBV10-2 to TRBJ1-2; D possibly corresponds to TRBD1 (6 bases). Germline CDR1 is WSHSY and CDR2 is SAAADI. The CDR3 runs to 13 residues. Trimming took 6 bases from V and 6 from J, leaving 14 bases between them. This CDR3 is CASSRRDIDGYTF. In nucleotides, the CDR3 is TGCGCCAGCAGCCGCCGGGACATTGATGGCTACACCTTC.

This clonotype was observed a handful of times. The rearrangement joins TRBV6-2 or TRBV6-3 to TRBJ2-1, with D unclear. V lost 2 bases and J 0 bases, leaving 8 bases between the germline ends. The CDR3 is made up of 15 amino acids. Germline-derived CDR1 and CDR2 are MNHEY and SVGEGT. CDR3 loop: CASSYQDRSYNEQFF. DNA of the CDR3: TGTGCCAGCAGTTACCAGGACCGCTCCTACAATGAGCAGTTCTTC.

The J gene is TRBJ2-7, the V gene TRBV4-1; maybe TRBD1 (6 bases). CDR1 and CDR2 from the germline V gene are MGHRA and YSYEKL. The CDR3 loop spans 14 amino acids. V was cut by 6 bases and J by 3 bases, with 15 bases left in between. Here the CDR3 reads CASRLGADSYEQYF. DNA of the CDR3: TGCGCCAGCAGACTAGGGGCGGACAGCTACGAGCAGTACTTC.

The chain's CDR3 is CASSNGEQYF. CDR3 bases: TGTGCCAGCTCGAACGGGGAGCAGTACTTC. The chain has TRBV19 and TRBJ2-7, with D unresolved. The ends were cut back, 9 bases at V and 7 bases at J, with 10 bases in the middle. Germline CDR1 LNHDA, CDR2 SQIVND (reference sequence). The CDR3 length is 10 residues.

This clonotype was seen more than once but under ten times. This chain connects TRBV21-1 to TRBJ1-1; the listed D gene, TRBD1, was not tested against the DNA. TRBV21-1 is a known pseudogene. The CDR3 runs to 15 residues. The CDR3 region has the DNA TGTGCCAGCATCAACAGGGGGGGGCTGAGCGCTGAAGCTTTCTTT. Protein sequence: CASINRGGLSAEAFF.